This T cell receptor (beta chain) was sequenced during a study of memory CD4+ T cells and cytomegalovirus serostatus. A note on this clone: Its target is not known.

The germline V gene encodes CDR1 MGHRA and CDR2 YSYEKL. CDR3 size: 16 residues. Trimming took 0 bases from V and 2 from J; bases not matched to a gene: 7. The sort gate was single viable CD3+CD4+CD8-CD45RO+ cells for memory CD4+ T cells. Notes on the study in general: About two fifths of the roughly 150 known CMV-associated TCRbeta sequences appeared in CD4+ memory.

Original handling: Out-of-frame sequences were removed, leaving 2 million to 2.5 million distinct TCRbeta sequences. Measured with immunoSEQ multiplex PCR; TCRdb has only the in-frame clones, and not every one. V and J calls and clone size are as listed in that table; D and trimming were resolved from the DNA. The repertoire holds about 53,000 clones, with about 81% as singletons. V is TRBV4-1 and J is TRBJ2-7; 7 bases fit TRBD1. The sequenced sample consisted of memory CD4+ T cells from blood. The clonotype was recovered from an adult in good health and CMV-seronegative. The CDR3 loop reads CASSQESGQAAYEQYF. In nucleotides, the CDR3 is TGCGCCAGCAGCCAAGAGTCTGGACAGGCAGCCTACGAGCAGTACTTC.